The rows below give T cell receptor beta chains drawn from one sample of a study of technical replicates of blood from a handful of donors. The method was immunoSEQ multiplex PCR; TCRdb's version includes in-frame clones alone and lacks a portion of them. This sample has 65,000 to 80,000 clones, with almost 99% found just once. Sequencing was performed on T cells isolated from PBMCs. These receptors were collected from a human donor in good health. Each CDR3 is given with its conserved first and last residue. Fields, in order: D gene, J gene, clone size, V gene, CDR3 DNA, CDR3 protein. The D gene is left open where the match is weak. The size of a clone is reported for some rows only, either as once, few or many, or as a class for expanded clones.

TRBD1 TRBJ1-2 . TRBV2 TGTGCCAGCAACATACAGGGGTTGGAACTCGGCTACACCTTC CASNIQGLELGYTF
. TRBJ2-3 . TRBV5-1 TGCGCCAGCAGCTTGAGCACGAGCACAGATACGCAGTATTTT CASSLSTSTDTQYF
TRBD1 TRBJ1-3 . TRBV19 TGTGCCAGTAGTACCCTCGGGACAGGGGACCTACTCTCTGGAAACACCATATATTTT CASSTLGTGDLLSGNTIYF
. TRBJ2-3 . TRBV7-3 TGTGCCAGCAGCTTAGTGGGAGTGGGAGATACGCAGTATTTT CASSLVGVGDTQYF
TRBD1 TRBJ2-5 once TRBV13 TGTGCCAGCGTGGGACAGGCGAACCAAGAGACCCAGTACTTC CASVGQANQETQYF
. TRBJ2-7 once TRBV25-1 TGTGCCAGCAGTGAATCTCTAGGTTTGGACGAGCAGTACTTC CASSESLGLDEQYF
TRBD2 TRBJ2-1 . TRBV7-9 TGTGCCAGCAGCCCATCTAGCGGGAGGTCGATTGAGCAGTTCTTC CASSPSSGRSIEQFF
TRBD1 TRBJ2-7 . TRBV6-6 TGTGCCAGTGAGGCAGGGGGACCCTACGAGCAGTACTTC CASEAGGPYEQYF
TRBD2 TRBJ2-2 . TRBV7-8 TGTGCCAGCAGCTTAATTAGCGGGGGGTATACCGGGGAGCTGTTTTTT CASSLISGGYTGELFF
TRBD2 TRBJ2-1 . TRBV6-5 TGTGCCAGCAGTCTAGCTAGCGGGAGGCTCAATGAGCAGTTCTTC CASSLASGRLNEQFF
TRBD2 TRBJ2-3 . TRBV10-3 TGTGCCATCAGTGGATCTAGCGGGGCCTCCTGGAGCACAGATACGCAGTATTTT CAISGSSGASWSTDTQYF
. TRBJ1-1 . TRBV6-5 TGTGCCAGCAGTCGTGGGAGAGGTCGAGCTTTCTTT CASSRGRGRAFF
TRBD2 TRBJ2-5 . TRBV7-2 TGTGCCAGCAGCGACAAGACTAGCGGGAGGAGAGGACAAGAGACCCAGTACTTC CASSDKTSGRRGQETQYF
TRBD2 TRBJ2-1 . TRBV4-1 TGCGCCAGCAGCCCATCCGGGACTAGCGAACACAATGAGCAGTTCTTC CASSPSGTSEHNEQFF
. TRBJ1-1 . TRBV7-9 TGTGCCAGCAGCTCAAATAACAGGAACACTGAAGCTTTCTTT CASSSNNRNTEAFF
. TRBJ2-1 once TRBV5-1 TGCGCCAGCAGCTTGTATCTAGGCGCCGGAAGGTCCCGTCTCCTCAATGAGCAGTTCTTC CASSLYLGAGRSRLLNEQFF
. TRBJ1-5 . TRBV27 TGTGCCAACCTACCCCCCAGGGGAAGCAATCAGCCCCAGCATTTT CANLPPRGSNQPQHF
TRBD1 TRBJ2-1 . TRBV9 TGTGCCAGCAGCTTAGGACAGGGGGCGTTGAATGAGCAGTTCTTC CASSLGQGALNEQFF
TRBD1 TRBJ2-1 few TRBV5-1 TGCGCCAGCAGCTTGGACAGGGGGCACAATGAGCAGTTCTTC CASSLDRGHNEQFF
. TRBJ2-7 . TRBV11-3 TGTGCCAGCTCCAAAGGGGGAGAGTCCTACGAGCAGTACTTC CASSKGGESYEQYF
TRBD2 TRBJ2-7 . TRBV10-3 TGTGCCATCAGTGAGGGACTAGCGGGATCCGAGCAGTACTTC CAISEGLAGSEQYF
. TRBJ2-7 . TRBV27 TGTGCCAGCAGTCCCAACAGGGACGAGCAGTACTTC CASSPNRDEQYF
TRBD1 TRBJ1-1 . TRBV28 TGTGCCAGCAGTCTAGAAGTCGCAGGGGGTGAGATGAACACTGAAGCTTTCTTT CASSLEVAGGEMNTEAFF
TRBD1 TRBJ1-4 once TRBV4-2 TGTGCCAGCAGCCAAGGGGTAAACAGGGGGCGAAACGAAAAACTGTTTTTT CASSQGVNRGRNEKLFF
TRBD1 TRBJ1-4 . TRBV9 TGTGCCAGCAGCGAGACAGGGAACGAAAAACTGTTTTTT CASSETGNEKLFF
. TRBJ2-7 . TRBV6-5 TGTGCCAGCGGTTACCGCTACGAGCAGTACTTC CASGYRYEQYF
. TRBJ1-1 . TRBV4-1 TGCGCCAGCTCCCCACGGTCGGCAGGTAACACTGAAGCTTTCTTT CASSPRSAGNTEAFF
. TRBJ2-7 . TRBV5-1 TGCGCCAGCAGCCCTACGCTAGGGGGTTACTCCTACGAGCAGTACTTC CASSPTLGGYSYEQYF
. TRBJ2-2 . TRBV10-3 TGTGCCACCGGGAACGGGGAGCTGTTTTTT CATGNGELFF
TRBD1 TRBJ1-1 few TRBV14 TGTGCCAGCAGCCAGGACAGGGTAAGAGCTTTCTTT CASSQDRVRAFF
. TRBJ2-7 . TRBV4-3 TGCGCCAGCAGCCACGTTACGGGAAGCCTCTCCTACGAGCAGTACTTC CASSHVTGSLSYEQYF
. TRBJ2-7 . TRBV11-2 TGTGCCAGCAGCCAATTAGGAGGGTCCTACGAGCAGTACTTC CASSQLGGSYEQYF
TRBD1 TRBJ1-1 . TRBV6-5 TGTGCCAGCTGGGACAGTTTTGAAGCTTTCTTT CASWDSFEAFF
. TRBJ2-1 . TRBV15 TGTGCCACCAGCAGAGTTTATTCTAGCAGTACCTACAATGAGCAGTTCTTC CATSRVYSSSTYNEQFF
. TRBJ1-1 . TRBV9 TGTGCCAGCAGCGTAGGGGCAGGGCTGAACACTGAAGCTTTCTTT CASSVGAGLNTEAFF
TRBD2 TRBJ2-1 . TRBV2 TGTGCCAGCAGCCTAAACCGACCGGGACTAGCCCCCAACAATGAGCAGTTCTTC CASSLNRPGLAPNNEQFF
. TRBJ1-2 . TRBV5-8 TGTGCCAGCAGCTTGGCCGAGGGTATCGGCTACACCTTC CASSLAEGIGYTF
. TRBJ1-2 . TRBV6-1 TGTGCCAGCAGTGAATTCGGACAGTCCTATGGCTACACCTTC CASSEFGQSYGYTF
. TRBJ1-1 once TRBV18 TGTGCCAGCTCACAATACCTTTTGGGGGGGAACACTGAAGCTTTCTTT CASSQYLLGGNTEAFF
TRBD2 TRBJ2-5 . TRBV25-1 TGTGCCAGCAGTGAATTAGGACTAGAAGAGACCCAGTACTTC CASSELGLEETQYF
TRBD1 TRBJ2-7 . TRBV11-3 TGTGCCAGCAGCTTATCTAAGGACAGGGTAAAAGGCGAGCAGTACTTC CASSLSKDRVKGEQYF
TRBD1 TRBJ1-1 . TRBV18 TGTGCCAGCTCACCCGGGACAGGAGCCTGGACTGAAGCTTTCTTT CASSPGTGAWTEAFF
TRBD2 TRBJ2-1 once TRBV6-4 TGTGCCAGCAGTGTGGATGGGAGCGGGAGTTTCTATGAGCAGTTCTTC CASSVDGSGSFYEQFF
. TRBJ1-1 . TRBV29-1 TGCAGCGTTGGGAAGGGAGGGGACACTGAAGCTTTCTTT CSVGKGGDTEAFF
. TRBJ1-4 . TRBV19 TGTGCCAGTAAGAGGTCCTACGCAACTAATGAAAAACTGTTTTTT CASKRSYATNEKLFF
TRBD1 TRBJ2-5 . TRBV7-3 TGTGCCAGCAGCAAACAGGGGATGGAAGAGACCCAGTACTTC CASSKQGMEETQYF
TRBD1 TRBJ1-2 once TRBV19 TGTGCCAGTAGTGGCCAGACAGGGGACAATGGCTACACCTTC CASSGQTGDNGYTF
TRBD2 TRBJ2-1 once TRBV6-6 TGTGCCAGCAGTTTCTTAGCGGGAGGAGGGGATGAGCAGTTCTTC CASSFLAGGGDEQFF
. TRBJ1-1 . TRBV6-6 TGTGCCAGCAGTTACACAGGGAGTGAAACTGAAGCTTTCTTT CASSYTGSETEAFF
. TRBJ2-7 . TRBV28 TGTGCCAGCAGTTCCCACAGGGGAGGATGGGAGCAGTACTTC CASSSHRGGWEQYF
. TRBJ1-1 . TRBV7-2 TGTGCCAGCAGCTTAGGGGGAGGGGGTTTGAACACTGAAGCTTTCTTT CASSLGGGGLNTEAFF
TRBD2 TRBJ2-2 . TRBV15 TGTGCCACCAGCAGTCCAGCCCTGGCGGGAGTAGGTCCCGGGGAGCTGTTTTTT CATSSPALAGVGPGELFF
TRBD2 TRBJ2-3 . TRBV12-5 TGTGCTAGTGGTTTGGGCGCGGGGGGGGTCACAGATACGCAGTATTTT CASGLGAGGVTDTQYF